Reported below is one T cell receptor beta chain. In the original analysis: Quantification of nucleated cells was approximated via reference gene primer amplification. Assay: immunoSEQ multiplex PCR; the TCRdb copy retains only in-frame clones and omits some. V, J and clone size derive from that table, while D and trimming were established from the DNA sequence. The sample holds 200,000 to 250,000 clones, around 90% seen once. The data belong to a study of blood T cell repertoires in COVID-19. Overall study context: Acute and convalescent COVID-19 specimens originated in the United States, Italy and Spain. PBMCs, B-cell-depleted T cells, or T cells provided the cDNA or gDNA that made up the material.

The CDR3 covers 11 residues. With 3 bases removed from V and 9 bases from J, the gap between germline ends came to 6 bases. Sequenced material: peripheral blood. The clonotype comes from a young woman who had recovered from COVID-19. The rearrangement uses TRBV12-3 or TRBV12-4 and TRBJ1-5; no definite D call. The CDR3 DNA sequence: TGTGCCAGCAGTTTGAATAGGCCCCAGCATTTT. Amino acids: CASSLNRPQHF.